Included here is one T cell receptor (beta chain) sequence, with context. V gave up 7 bases and J gave up 6 bases; unmatched junction bases: 6. The CDR3 spans 13 residues. Germline V lookup: CDR1 KGHDR, CDR2 SFDVKD. The repertoire was sequenced with immunoSEQ multiplex PCR; TCRdb's copy has only in-frame clones and lacks some. The sample yields about 39,000 clones, 83% seen once. The source of the sample is a study of control samples from healthy donors and cancer patients. The clonotype comes from a woman aged 60-75 years with lung cancer. The sample consisted of PBMCs. This chain uses TRBV24-1 with TRBJ2-3; 7 bases are a match to TRBD2. The CDR3 DNA follows: TGTGCCACCAGCGCGGGAGATCGGGATACGCAGTATTTT. Protein sequence: CATSAGDRDTQYF.